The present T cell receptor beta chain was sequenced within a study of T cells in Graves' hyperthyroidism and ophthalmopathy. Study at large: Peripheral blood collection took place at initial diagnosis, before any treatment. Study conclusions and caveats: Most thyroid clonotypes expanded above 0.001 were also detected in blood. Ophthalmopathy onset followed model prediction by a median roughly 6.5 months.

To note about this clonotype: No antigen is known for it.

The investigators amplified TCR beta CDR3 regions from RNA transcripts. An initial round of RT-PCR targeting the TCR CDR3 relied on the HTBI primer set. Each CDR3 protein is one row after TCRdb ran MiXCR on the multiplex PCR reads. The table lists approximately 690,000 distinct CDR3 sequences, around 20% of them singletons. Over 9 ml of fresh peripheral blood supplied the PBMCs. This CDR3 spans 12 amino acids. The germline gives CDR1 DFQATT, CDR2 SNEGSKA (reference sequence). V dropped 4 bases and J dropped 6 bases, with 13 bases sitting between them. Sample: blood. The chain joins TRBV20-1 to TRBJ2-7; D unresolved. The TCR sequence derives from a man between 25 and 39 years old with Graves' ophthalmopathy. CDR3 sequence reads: CSAIRPALEQYF. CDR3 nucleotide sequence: TGCAGTGCTATCCGACCCGCCCTCGAGCAGTACTTC.